This T cell receptor beta chain was captured in a study of CD8+ T cells in alopecia areata. Study in general: Those patients who were treated received oral tofacitinib, which was given at 5 to 10 mg twice daily for moderate-to-severe alopecia areata. Findings and caveats of the study: Tofacitinib significantly lowered scalp clonality and expanded CD8+ clones among the top 100.

TCR sequencing used cDNA made by reverse transcription of extracted RNA. Clones were sequenced by immunoSEQ multiplex PCR, and TCRdb holds only the in-frame ones, with some missing. The data show approximately 110,000 clones, 56% seen once. The sample's treatment: oral pan-JAK inhibitor, 5-10 mg twice daily. Comments on this clone: Its antigen is not known.

Trimming left V 5 bases short and J 0 bases short, with 10 bases between. The CDR3 sequence is 13 residues long. The germline V gene has CDR1 SQVTM and CDR2 ANQGSEA. Material: CD4+ T cells sorted from blood, obtained at week 24, from a patient treated with tofacitinib. This clonotype was obtained from a human donor with alopecia areata. V usage is TRBV29-1 and J usage is TRBJ1-1; D ambiguous. The CDR3 sequence is CSVKAFMNTEAFF. The CDR3 nucleotides read TGCAGCGTTAAGGCTTTTATGAACACTGAAGCTTTCTTT.